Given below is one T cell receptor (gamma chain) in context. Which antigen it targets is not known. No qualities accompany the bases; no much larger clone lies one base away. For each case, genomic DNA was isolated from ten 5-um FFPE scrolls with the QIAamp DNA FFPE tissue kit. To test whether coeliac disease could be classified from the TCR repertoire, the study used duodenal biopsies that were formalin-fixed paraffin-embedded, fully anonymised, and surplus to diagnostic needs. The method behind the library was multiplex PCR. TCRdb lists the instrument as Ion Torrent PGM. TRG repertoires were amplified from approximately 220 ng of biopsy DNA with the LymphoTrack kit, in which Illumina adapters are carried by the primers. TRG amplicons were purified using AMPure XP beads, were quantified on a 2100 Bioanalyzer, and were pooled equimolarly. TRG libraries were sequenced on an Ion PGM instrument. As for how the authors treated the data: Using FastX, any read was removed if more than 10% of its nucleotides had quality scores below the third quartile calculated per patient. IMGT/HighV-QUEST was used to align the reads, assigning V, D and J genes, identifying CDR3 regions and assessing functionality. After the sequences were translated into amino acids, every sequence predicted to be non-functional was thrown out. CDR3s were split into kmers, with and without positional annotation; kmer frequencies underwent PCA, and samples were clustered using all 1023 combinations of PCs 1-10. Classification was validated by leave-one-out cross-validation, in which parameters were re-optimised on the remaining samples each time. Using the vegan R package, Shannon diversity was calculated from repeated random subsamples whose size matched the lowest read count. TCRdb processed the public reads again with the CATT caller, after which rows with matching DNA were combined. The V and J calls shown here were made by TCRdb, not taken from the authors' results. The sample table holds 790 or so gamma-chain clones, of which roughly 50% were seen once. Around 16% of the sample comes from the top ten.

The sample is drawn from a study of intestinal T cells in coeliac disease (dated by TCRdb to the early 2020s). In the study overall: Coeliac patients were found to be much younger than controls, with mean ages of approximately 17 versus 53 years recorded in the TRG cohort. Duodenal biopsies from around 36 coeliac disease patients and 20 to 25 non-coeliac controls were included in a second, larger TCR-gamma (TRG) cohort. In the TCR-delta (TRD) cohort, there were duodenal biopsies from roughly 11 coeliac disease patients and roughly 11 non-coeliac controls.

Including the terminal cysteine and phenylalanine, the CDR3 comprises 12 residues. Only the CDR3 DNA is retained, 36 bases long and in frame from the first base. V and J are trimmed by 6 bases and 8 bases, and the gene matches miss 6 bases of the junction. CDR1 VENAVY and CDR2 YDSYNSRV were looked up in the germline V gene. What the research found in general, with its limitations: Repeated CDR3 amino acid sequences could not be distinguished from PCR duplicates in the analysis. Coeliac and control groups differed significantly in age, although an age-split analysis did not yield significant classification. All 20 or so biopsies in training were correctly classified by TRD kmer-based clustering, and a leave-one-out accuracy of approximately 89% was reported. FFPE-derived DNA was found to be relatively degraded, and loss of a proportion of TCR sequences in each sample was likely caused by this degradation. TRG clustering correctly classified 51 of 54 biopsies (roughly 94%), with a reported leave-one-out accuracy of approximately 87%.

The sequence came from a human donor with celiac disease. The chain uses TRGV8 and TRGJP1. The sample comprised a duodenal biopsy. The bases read TGTGCCACCTGGAGCTCCGGTTGGTTCAAGATATTT. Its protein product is CATWSSGWFKIF.